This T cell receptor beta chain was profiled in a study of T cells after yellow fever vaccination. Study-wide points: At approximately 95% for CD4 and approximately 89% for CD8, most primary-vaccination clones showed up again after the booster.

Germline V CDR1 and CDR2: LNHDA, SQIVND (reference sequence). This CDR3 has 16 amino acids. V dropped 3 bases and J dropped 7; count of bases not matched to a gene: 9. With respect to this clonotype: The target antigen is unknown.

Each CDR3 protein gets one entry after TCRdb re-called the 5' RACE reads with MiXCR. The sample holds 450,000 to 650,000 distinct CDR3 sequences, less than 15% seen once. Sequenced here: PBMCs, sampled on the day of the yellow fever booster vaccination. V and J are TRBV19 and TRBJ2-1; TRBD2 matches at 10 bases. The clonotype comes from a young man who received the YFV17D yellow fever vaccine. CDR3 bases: TGTGCCAGTAGTATTAGGGCTAGCGGGAGTATTAATGAGCAGTTCTTC. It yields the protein CASSIRASGSINEQFF.